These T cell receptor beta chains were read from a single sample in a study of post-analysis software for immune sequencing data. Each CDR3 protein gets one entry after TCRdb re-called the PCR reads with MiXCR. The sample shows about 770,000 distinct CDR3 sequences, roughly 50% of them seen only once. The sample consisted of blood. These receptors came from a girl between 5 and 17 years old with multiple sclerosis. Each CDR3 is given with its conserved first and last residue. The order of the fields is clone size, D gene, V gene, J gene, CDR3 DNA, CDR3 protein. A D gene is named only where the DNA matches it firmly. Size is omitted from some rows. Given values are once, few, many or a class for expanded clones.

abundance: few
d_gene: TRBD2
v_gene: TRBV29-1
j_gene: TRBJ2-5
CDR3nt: TGCAGCGTTGGATCTAGCGGGAGCGGAGAGACCCAGTACTTC
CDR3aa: CSVGSSGSGETQYF

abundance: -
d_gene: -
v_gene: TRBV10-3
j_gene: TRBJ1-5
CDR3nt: TGTGCCTCCGGGGGCCCAGGGTCGGTTCAGCCCCAGCATTTT
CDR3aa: CASGGPGSVQPQHF

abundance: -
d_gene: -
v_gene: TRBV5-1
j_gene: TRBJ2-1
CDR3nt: TGCGCCAGTAGCTTGGTTCCGGCGGGTCCACCCTACAATGAGCAGTTCTTC
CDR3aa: CASSLVPAGPPYNEQFF

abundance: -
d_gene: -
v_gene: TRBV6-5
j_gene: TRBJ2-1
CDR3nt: TGTGCCAGCAGTTACGGCGGCGGCACGAATGAGCAGTTCTTC
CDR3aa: CASSYGGGTNEQFF

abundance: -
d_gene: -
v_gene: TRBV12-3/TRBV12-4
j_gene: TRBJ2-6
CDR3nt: TGTGCCAGCAGTTCTCGACAGGCCGAGGGGGCCAACGTCCTGACTTTC
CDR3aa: CASSSRQAEGANVLTF

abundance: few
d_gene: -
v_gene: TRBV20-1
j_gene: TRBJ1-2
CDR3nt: TGCAGTGCCACCCGGCAGGGTGATTGGAAGGGCTACACCTTC
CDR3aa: CSATRQGDWKGYTF

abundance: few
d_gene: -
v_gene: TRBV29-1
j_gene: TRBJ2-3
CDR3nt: TGCAGCACGGGACTCAGCCCAGATACGCAGTATTTT
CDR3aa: CSTGLSPDTQYF

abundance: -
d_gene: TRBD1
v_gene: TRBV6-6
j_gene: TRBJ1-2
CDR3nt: TGTGCCAGCACCCGATTTAAAGGACAGGACAACTATGGCTACACCTTC
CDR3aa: CASTRFKGQDNYGYTF

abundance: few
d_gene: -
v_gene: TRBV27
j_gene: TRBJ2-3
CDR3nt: TGTGCCAGCAGTTTCTTTCCCCGAAACGCGGGTACTAGCACAGATACGCAGTATTTT
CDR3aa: CASSFFPRNAGTSTDTQYF

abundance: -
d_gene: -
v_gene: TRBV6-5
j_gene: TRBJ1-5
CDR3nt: TGTGCCAGCAGCGACAGGCAGTATAGCAATCAGCCCCAGCATTTT
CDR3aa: CASSDRQYSNQPQHF

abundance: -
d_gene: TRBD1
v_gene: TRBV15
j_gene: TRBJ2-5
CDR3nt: TGTGCCACCAGCGTAGGACAGGGGGGGAAAGAGACCCAGTACTTC
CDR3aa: CATSVGQGGKETQYF

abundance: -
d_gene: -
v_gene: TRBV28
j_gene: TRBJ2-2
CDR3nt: TGTGCCAGCAGTTTTCGGGTAACCGGGGAGCTGTTTTTT
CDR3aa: CASSFRVTGELFF

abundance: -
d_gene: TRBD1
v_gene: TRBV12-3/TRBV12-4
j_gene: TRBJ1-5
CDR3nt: TGTGCCAGCAGATTCCAGGGGGCTAGGGATCAGCCCCAGCATTTT
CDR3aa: CASRFQGARDQPQHF

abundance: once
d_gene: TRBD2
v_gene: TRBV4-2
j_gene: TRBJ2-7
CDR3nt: TGTGCCAGCAGCTGGGGGGGCCTAGCGGGAGCCTACGAGCAGTACTTC
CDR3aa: CASSWGGLAGAYEQYF

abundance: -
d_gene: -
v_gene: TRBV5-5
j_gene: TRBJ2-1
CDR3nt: TGTGCCAGCAGCCCCGTAGAGTCCCCCTACAATGAGCAGTTCTTC
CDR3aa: CASSPVESPYNEQFF

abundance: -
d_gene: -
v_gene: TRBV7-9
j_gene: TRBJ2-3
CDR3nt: TGTGCCAGCGCAAGGTTGGGGGGTACGCAGTATTTT
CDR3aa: CASARLGGTQYF

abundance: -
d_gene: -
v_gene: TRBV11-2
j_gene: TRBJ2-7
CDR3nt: TGTGCCAGCAGCCAAGTAGGGGCAGCCTACGAGCAGTACTTC
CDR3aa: CASSQVGAAYEQYF

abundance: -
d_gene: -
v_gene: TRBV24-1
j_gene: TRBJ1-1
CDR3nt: TGTGCCACCCGGTTGGACACTGAAGCTTTCTTT
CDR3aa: CATRLDTEAFF

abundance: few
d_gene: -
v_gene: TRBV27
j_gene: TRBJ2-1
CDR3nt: TGTGCCAGCAGTCCAGGGGCCAATGAGCAGTTCTTC
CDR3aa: CASSPGANEQFF

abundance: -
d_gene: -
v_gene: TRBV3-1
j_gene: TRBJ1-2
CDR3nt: TGTGCCAGCAGTCTCCCCGGCGGGGCAGGCTATGGCTACACCTTC
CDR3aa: CASSLPGGAGYGYTF

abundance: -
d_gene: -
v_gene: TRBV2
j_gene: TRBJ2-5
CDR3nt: TGTGCCAGCAGGACGAGACCGACCCAGTACTTC
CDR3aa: CASRTRPTQYF

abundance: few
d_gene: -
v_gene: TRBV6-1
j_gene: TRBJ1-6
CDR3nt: TGTGCCAGCGGCAGGAGCTCCTATAATTCACCCCTCCACTTT
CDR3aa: CASGRSSYNSPLHF

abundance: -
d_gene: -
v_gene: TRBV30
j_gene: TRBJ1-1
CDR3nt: TGTGCCTGGAGTGCAACAGGGAATACTGAAGCTTTCTTT
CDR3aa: CAWSATGNTEAFF

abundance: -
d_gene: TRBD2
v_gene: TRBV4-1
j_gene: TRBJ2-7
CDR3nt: TGCGCCAGCAGCCAAGTCGGTAGGGTCGGGGGGTCCTACGAGCAGTACTTC
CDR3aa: CASSQVGRVGGSYEQYF

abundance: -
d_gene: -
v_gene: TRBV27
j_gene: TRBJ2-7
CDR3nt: TGTGCCAGCAGTACTCAAGGGTGGGGGGCTAGCGGACCCTACGAGCAGTACTTC
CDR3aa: CASSTQGWGASGPYEQYF

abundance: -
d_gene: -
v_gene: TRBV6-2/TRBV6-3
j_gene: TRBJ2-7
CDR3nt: TGTGCCAGCACCAAACGGGCGGCGAGCTCCTACGAGCAGTACTTC
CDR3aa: CASTKRAASSYEQYF

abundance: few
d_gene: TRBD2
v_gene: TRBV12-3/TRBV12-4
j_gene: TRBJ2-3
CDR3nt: TGTGCCAGCAGTATTAGCGGGATTGAGACAGATACGCAGTATTTT
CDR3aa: CASSISGIETDTQYF

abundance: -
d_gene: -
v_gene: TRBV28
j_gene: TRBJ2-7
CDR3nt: TGTGCCAGCAGTGATTACAGGGACGAGCAGTACTTC
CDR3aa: CASSDYRDEQYF

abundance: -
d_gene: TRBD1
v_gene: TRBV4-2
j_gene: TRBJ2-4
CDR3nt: TGTGCCAGCAGCCAGCAGCCGGGACAGCCAACCTCCTACAAGCAGTACTTC
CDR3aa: CASSQQPGQPTSYKQYF

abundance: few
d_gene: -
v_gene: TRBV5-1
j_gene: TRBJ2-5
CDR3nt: TGCGCCACCAAAGGTGCGGGGGCGGGAGAGACCCAGTACTTC
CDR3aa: CATKGAGAGETQYF

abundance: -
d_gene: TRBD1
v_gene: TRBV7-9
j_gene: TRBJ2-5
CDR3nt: TGTGCCAGCAGCTCCCGGACAGGGCCAGACAGCGAGACCCAGTACTTC
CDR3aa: CASSSRTGPDSETQYF

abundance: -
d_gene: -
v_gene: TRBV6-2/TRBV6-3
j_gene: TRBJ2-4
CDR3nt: TGTGCCAGCAGCCGAGCAGGAGTAAAAAACATTCAGTACTTC
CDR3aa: CASSRAGVKNIQYF

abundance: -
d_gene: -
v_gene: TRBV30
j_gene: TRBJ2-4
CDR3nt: TGTGCCTGGAGTAGGGACTTAAAAAACATTCAGTACTTC
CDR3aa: CAWSRDLKNIQYF

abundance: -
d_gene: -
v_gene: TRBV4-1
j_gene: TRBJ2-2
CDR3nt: TGCGCCAGCAGCCCGCCCGGACATCACACCGGGGAGCTGTTTTTT
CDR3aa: CASSPPGHHTGELFF

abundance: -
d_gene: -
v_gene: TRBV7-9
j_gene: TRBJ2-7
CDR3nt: TGTGCCAGCACCTTGAGACAGGCCTACGAGCAGTACTTC
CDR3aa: CASTLRQAYEQYF